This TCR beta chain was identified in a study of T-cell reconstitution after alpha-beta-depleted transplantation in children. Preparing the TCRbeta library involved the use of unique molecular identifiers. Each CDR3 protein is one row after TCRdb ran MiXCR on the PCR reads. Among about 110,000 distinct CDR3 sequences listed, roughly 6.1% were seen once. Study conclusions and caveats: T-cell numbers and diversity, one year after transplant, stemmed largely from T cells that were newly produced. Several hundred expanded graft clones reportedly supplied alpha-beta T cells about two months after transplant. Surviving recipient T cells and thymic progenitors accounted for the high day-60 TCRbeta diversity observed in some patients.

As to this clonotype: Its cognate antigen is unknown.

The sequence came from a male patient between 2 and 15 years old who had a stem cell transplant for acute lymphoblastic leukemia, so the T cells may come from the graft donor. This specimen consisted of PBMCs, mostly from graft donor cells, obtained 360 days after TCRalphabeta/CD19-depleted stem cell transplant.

The CDR3 bases are TGTGCCAGCAGGAGGGCGCGTGGCTACACCTTC. This codes for CASRRARGYTF. The chain links TRBV6-2 or TRBV6-3 to TRBJ1-2; D is uncertain. The CDR3 has 11 residues. CDR1 and CDR2 from the germline V gene are MNHEY and SVGEGT. With 6 bases removed from V and 7 bases from J, the gap between germline ends came to 9 bases.